The sequence of this TCR beta chain was determined in a study of cytomegalovirus exposure and HLA in healthy donors. Concerning this clone itself: Antigen specificity is unknown.

Study-wide results and limits: V- and J-gene trimming in TCR beta was tied to a missense DCLRE1C variant by an analysis performed later.

CDR3 length: 17 residues. V lost 5 bases, J lost 0 bases, and 18 bases lay in between. Germline assignment: CDR1 SGHRS and CDR2 YFSETQ. The PCR made use of 60 Vbeta and 13 Jbeta primers. This table comes from immunoSEQ multiplex PCR, and its TCRdb copy is limited to in-frame clones, with some not included. This repertoire shows some 150,000 clones, 60% to 80% found once; its top ten account for over 1.1%. This TCR was recovered from a male donor in good health and CMV-seronegative. Input material: PBMCs. The chain uses TRBV5-1 and TRBJ1-3; D remains ambiguous. The CDR3 coding sequence is TGCGCCAGCAGTTCTGGAGAACCCGGGATCTCTGGAAACACCATATATTTT. Its translation is CASSSGEPGISGNTIYF. Using reference TRBV5-1 and TRBJ1-3 for the parts outside the CDR3, the full variable domain is KAGVTQTPRYLIKTRGQQVTLSCSPISGHRSVSWYQQTPGQGLQFLFEYFSETQRNKGNFPGRFSGRQFSNSRSEMNVSTLELGDSALYLCASSSGEPGISGNTIYFGEGSWLTVV.